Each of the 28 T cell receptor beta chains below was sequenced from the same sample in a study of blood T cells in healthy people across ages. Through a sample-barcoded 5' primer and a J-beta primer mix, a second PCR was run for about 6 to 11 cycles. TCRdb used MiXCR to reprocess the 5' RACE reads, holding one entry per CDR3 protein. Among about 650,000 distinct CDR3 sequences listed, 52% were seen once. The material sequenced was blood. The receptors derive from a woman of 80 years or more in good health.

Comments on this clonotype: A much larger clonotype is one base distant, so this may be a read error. Here the CDR3 DNA reads TGTACCAGCAGTTACTCGGGTTTCCCGAGGTCAGATACGCAGTATTTT. This encodes CTSSYSGFPRSDTQYF. This chain links TRBV6-6 with TRBJ2-3; D not resolved. This CDR3 contains 16 residues. CDR1 MNHNY and CDR2 SVGAGI come from the germline V gene (reference sequence).

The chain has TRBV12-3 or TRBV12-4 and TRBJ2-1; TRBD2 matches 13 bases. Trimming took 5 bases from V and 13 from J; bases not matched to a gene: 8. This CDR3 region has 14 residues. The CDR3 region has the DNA TGTGCCAGCAGTCCGACTAGCGGGAGGCGGACCCAGTTCTTC. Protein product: CASSPTSGRRTQFF.

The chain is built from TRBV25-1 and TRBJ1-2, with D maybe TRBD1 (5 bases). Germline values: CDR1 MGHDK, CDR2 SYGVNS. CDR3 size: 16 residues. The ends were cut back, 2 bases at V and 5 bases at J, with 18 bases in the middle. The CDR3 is CASSEPSGRGSYGYTF. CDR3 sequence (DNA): TGTGCCAGCAGTGAACCTTCGGGAAGGGGCTCGTATGGCTACACCTTC.

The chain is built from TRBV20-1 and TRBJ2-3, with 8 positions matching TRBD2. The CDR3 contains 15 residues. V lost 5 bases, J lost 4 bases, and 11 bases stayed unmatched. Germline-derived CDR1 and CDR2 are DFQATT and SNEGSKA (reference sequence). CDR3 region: CSARETGGLSDTQYF. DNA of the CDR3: TGCAGTGCTCGGGAGACGGGGGGGCTGTCAGATACGCAGTATTTT.

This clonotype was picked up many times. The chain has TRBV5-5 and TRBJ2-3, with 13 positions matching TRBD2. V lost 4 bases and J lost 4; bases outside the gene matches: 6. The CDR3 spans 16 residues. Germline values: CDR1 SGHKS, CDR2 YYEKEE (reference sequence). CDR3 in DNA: TGTGCCAGCAGCAGAGGACTAGCGGGAGCCCCAGATACGCAGTATTTT. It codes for CASSRGLAGAPDTQYF.

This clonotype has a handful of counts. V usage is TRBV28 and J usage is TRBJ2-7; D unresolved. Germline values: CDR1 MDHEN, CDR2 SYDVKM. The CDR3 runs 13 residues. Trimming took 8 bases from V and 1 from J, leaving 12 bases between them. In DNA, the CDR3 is TGTGCCAGCGCCCTTTACTATTCCTACGAGCAGTACTTC. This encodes CASALYYSYEQYF.

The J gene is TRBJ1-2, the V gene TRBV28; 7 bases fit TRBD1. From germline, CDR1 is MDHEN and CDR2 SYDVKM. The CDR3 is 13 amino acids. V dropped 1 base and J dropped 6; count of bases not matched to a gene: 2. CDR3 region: CASSLFRGNGYTF. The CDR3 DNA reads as TGTGCCAGCAGTTTATTCAGGGGGAATGGCTACACCTTC.

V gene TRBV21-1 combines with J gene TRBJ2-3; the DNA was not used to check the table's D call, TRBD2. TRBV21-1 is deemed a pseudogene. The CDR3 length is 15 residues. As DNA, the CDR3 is TGTGCCAGCAGGCTCCCGGGACTCAAAACAGATACGCAGTATTTT. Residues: CASRLPGLKTDTQYF.

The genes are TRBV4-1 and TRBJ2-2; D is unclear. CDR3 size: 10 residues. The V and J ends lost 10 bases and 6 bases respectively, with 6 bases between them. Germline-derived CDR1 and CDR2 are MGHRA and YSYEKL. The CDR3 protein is CATTSGELFF. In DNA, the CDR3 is TGCGCCACTACGTCCGGGGAGCTGTTTTTT.

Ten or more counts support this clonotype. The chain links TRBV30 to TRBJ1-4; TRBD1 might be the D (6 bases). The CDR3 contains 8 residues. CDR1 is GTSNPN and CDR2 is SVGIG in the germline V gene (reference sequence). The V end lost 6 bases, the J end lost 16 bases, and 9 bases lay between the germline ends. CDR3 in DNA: TGTGCCTGCACAGGGTGGTTTTTT. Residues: CACTGWFF.

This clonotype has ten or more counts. In DNA form, the CDR3 reads TGTGCCAGCAGTTTTTCAGGGCCAGCCAAAAACATTCAGTACTTC. Translated: CASSFSGPAKNIQYF. The V and J genes are TRBV12-3 or TRBV12-4 and TRBJ2-4, with a weak D call TRBD1 (5 bases). The CDR3 consists of 15 residues. Trimming removed 3 bases at V and 0 bases at J, with 9 bases between.

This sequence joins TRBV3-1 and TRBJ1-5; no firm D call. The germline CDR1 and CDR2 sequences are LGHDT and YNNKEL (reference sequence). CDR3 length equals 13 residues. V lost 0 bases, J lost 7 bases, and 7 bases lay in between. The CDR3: CASSQDERQPQHF. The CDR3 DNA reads TGTGCCAGCAGCCAAGATGAGCGGCAGCCCCAGCATTTT. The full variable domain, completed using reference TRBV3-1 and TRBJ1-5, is DTAVSQTPKYLVTQMGNDKSIKCEQNLGHDTMYWYKQDSKKFLKIMFSYNNKELIINETVPNRFSPKSPDKAHLNLHINSLELGDSAVYFCASSQDERQPQHFGDGTRLSIL.

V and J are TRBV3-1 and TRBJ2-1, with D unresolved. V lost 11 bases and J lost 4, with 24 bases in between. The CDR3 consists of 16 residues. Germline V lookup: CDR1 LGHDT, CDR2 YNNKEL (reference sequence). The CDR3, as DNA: TGTGCCGGTAGCCAAGATCGAGGAGTGGGTTACAATGAGCAGTTCTTC. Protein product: CAGSQDRGVGYNEQFF.

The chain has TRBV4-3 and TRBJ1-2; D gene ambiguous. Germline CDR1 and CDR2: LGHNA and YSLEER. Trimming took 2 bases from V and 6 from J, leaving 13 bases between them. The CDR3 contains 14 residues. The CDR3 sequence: CASSQRGNLNGYTF. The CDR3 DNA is TGCGCCAGCAGCCAAAGAGGGAATTTAAATGGCTACACCTTC.

This CDR3 reads CASSAGQSGTQYF. The CDR3 DNA is TGTGCCAGCAGCGCTGGACAATCAGGGACCCAGTACTTC. V and J are TRBV12-3 or TRBV12-4 and TRBJ2-5; perhaps TRBD1 as D (5 bases). V was pared by 6 bases and J by 7 bases, with 15 bases between. The CDR3 covers 13 residues.

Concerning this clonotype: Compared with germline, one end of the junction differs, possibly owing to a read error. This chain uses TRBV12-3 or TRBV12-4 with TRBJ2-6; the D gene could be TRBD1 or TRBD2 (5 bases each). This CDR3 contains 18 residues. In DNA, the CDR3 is TGTGCCAGCAGCCATGCGGGCAGGGCAACCTCTGGGGTCAACGTCCTGACTTTC. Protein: CASSHAGRATSGVNVLTF.

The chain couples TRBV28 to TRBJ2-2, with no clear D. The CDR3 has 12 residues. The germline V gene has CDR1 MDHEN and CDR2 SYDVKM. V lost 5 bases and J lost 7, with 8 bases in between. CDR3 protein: CASSSVVGELFF. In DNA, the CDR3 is TGTGCCAGCAGTAGTGTGGTCGGGGAGCTGTTTTTT.

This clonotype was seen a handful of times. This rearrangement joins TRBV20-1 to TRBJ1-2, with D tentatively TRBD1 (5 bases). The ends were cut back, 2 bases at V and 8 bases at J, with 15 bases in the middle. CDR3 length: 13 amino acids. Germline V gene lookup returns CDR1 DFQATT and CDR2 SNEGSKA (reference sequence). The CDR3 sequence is CSARKAGDGGYTF. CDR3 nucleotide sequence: TGCAGTGCTAGAAAGGCGGGGGATGGCGGCTACACCTTC.

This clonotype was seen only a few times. The CDR3 loop reads CASSPTNGLTNTQYF. As DNA, the CDR3 is TGTGCCAGCAGCCCTACAAACGGCCTCACTAATACGCAGTATTTT. This chain links TRBV27 with TRBJ2-3; D is unresolved. The ends were cut back, 6 bases at V and 7 bases at J, with 20 bases in the middle. This CDR3 comprises 15 residues. The germline V gene has CDR1 MNHEY and CDR2 SMNVEV (reference sequence).

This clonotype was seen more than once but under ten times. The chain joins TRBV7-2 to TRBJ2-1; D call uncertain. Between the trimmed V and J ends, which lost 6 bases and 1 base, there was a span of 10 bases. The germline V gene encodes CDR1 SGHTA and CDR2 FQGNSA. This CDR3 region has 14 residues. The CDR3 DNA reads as TGTGCCAGCAGTGCGTATGGGTCCTACAATGAGCAGTTCTTC. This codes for CASSAYGSYNEQFF. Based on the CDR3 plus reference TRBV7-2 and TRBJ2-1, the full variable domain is GAGVSQSPSNKVTEKGKDVELRCDPISGHTALYWYRQSLGQGLEFLIYFQGNSAPDKSGLPSDRFSAERTGGSVSTLTIQRTQQEDSAVYLCASSAYGSYNEQFFGPGTRLTVL.

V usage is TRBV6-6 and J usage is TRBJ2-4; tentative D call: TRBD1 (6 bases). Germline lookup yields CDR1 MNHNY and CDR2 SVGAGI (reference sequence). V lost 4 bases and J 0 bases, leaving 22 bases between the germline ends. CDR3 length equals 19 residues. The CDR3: CASSSTLTGKGGAKNIQYF. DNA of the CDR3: TGTGCCAGCAGTTCCACCCTTACAGGGAAAGGGGGAGCCAAAAACATTCAGTACTTC.

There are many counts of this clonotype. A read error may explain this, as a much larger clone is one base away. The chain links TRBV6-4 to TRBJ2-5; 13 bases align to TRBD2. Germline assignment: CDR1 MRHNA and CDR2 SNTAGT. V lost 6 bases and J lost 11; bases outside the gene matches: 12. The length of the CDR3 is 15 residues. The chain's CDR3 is CASSAGTSGVDEQYF. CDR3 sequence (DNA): TGTGCCAGCAGCGCCGGGACTAGCGGGGTTGATGAGCAGTACTTC.

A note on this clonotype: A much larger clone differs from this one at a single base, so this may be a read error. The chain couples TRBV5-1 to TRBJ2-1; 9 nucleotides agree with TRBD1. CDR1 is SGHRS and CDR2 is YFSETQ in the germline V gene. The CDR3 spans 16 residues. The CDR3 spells CAGSSIKTGGYNEQFF. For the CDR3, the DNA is TGCGCCGGCAGCTCGATAAAGACAGGGGGCTACAATGAGCAGTTCTTC.

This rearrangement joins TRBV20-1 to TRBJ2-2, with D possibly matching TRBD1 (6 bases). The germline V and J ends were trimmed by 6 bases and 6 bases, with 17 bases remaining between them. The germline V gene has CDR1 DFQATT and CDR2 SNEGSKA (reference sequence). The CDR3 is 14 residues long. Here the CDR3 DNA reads TGCAGTGCCGCCCGACAGGTCCTTCCCGGGGAGCTGTTTTTT. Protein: CSAARQVLPGELFF.

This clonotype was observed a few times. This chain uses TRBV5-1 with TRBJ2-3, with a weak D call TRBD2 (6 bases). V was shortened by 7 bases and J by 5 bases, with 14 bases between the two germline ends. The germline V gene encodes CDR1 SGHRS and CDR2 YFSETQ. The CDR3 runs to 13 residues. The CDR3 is CASSQNSGDTQYF. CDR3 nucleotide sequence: TGCGCCAGCTCACAAAATAGCGGAGATACGCAGTATTTT.

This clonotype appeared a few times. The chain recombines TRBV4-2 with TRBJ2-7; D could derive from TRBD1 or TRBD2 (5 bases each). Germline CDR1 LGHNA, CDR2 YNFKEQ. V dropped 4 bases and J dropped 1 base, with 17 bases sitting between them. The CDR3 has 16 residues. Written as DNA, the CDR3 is TGTGCCAGCAGCCTAGGAAGTCGGGGCCTTTCCTACGAGCAGTACTTC. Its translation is CASSLGSRGLSYEQYF.

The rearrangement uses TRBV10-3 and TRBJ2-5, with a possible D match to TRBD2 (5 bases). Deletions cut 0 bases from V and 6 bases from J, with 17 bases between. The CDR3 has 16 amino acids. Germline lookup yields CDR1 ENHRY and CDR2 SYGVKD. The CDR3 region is CAISESEGHAGKTQYF. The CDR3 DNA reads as TGTGCCATCAGTGAGTCGGAAGGGCACGCCGGGAAGACCCAGTACTTC.

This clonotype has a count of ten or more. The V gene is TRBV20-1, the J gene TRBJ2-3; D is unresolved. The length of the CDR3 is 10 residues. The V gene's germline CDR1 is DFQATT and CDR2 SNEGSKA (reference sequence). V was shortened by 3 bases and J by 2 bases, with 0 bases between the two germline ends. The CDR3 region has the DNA TGCAGTGCTAGCACAGATACGCAGTATTTT. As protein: CSASTDTQYF.